Listed here are 16 T cell receptor beta chains from one sample, sequenced in a study of CD8 T cells in ankylosing spondylitis. TCRdb itself ran the 5' RACE reads through MiXCR, one entry per CDR3 protein. This table has approximately 110,000 distinct CDR3 sequences, 24% appearing once. The sequenced material came from synovial fluid, either unsorted or a sorted T cell fraction (not recorded which). All receptors come from a male donor with ankylosing spondylitis.

This clonotype was counted ten times or more. This sequence joins TRBV7-9 and TRBJ2-3, with D perhaps TRBD1 (6 bases). Looked up from germline, CDR1 is SEHNR and CDR2 is FQNEAQ (reference sequence). The V and J ends lost 6 bases and 5 bases respectively, with 9 bases between them. The CDR3 totals 12 residues. CDR3 residues: CASRAQGDTQYF. In DNA form, the CDR3 reads TGTGCCAGCAGAGCACAGGGAGATACGCAGTATTTT.

V gene TRBV7-2 combines with J gene TRBJ2-7; 14 positions match TRBD2. V gave up 5 bases and J gave up 5 bases; unmatched junction bases: 8. Per germline, CDR1 SGHTA and CDR2 FQGNSA. This CDR3 is 16 amino acids long. CDR3 sequence reads: CASSVTSGRASNEQYF. The CDR3 DNA is TGTGCCAGCAGCGTGACTAGCGGGAGGGCCAGTAACGAGCAGTACTTC.

This clonotype was seen many times. V is TRBV11-2 and J is TRBJ1-6; D is uncertain. V was pared by 5 bases and J by 3 bases, with 17 bases between. Germline assignment: CDR1 SGHAT and CDR2 FQNNGV. CDR3 length equals 17 residues. The CDR3 DNA follows: TGTGCCAGCAGCCCGAGTCCCGCCCAGCTCTATAATTCACCCCTCCACTTT. Translation gives CASSPSPAQLYNSPLHF.

The chain recombines TRBV12-3 or TRBV12-4 with TRBJ2-3; 7 bases map to TRBD2. Germline trimming cut 8 bases from V and 3 bases from J; bases unmatched to any gene: 23. This CDR3 is built from 19 residues. CDR3 residues: CASCHTQAGEGKGTDTQYF. The CDR3 bases are TGTGCCAGCTGCCATACCCAGGCGGGAGAAGGAAAGGGTACAGATACGCAGTATTTT.

In its sample, this clonotype was seen a few times. This chain uses TRBV6-1 with TRBJ2-1; 7 bases fit TRBD1. CDR1 is MNHNS, CDR2 SASEGT, per germline. This CDR3 comprises 14 residues. Trimming at V came to 5 bases and at J to 4 bases, leaving 5 bases not matched to a gene. The CDR3 DNA sequence: TGTGCCAGCAGTAAGGGACAGACGTACAATGAGCAGTTCTTC. Residues: CASSKGQTYNEQFF.

The chain uses TRBV28 and TRBJ2-7; 8 nucleotides line up with TRBD1. This CDR3 contains 16 residues. Germline lookup yields CDR1 MDHEN and CDR2 SYDVKM. J lost 1 base, V lost 8 bases, and 13 bases had no gene match. In nucleotides, the CDR3 is TGTGCCAGCCTTTCGCGAAGGGACAGGCCGTCCTACGAGCAGTACTTC. Its translation is CASLSRRDRPSYEQYF.

There are many counts of this clonotype. V usage is TRBV28 and J usage is TRBJ1-5, with 7 bases aligning to TRBD1. Trimming cost V 3 bases and J 4 bases; bases outside gene matches: 9. This CDR3 region has 16 residues. Germline lookup yields CDR1 MDHEN and CDR2 SYDVKM. The CDR3 spells CASSLLGAQGNQPQHF. CDR3 in DNA: TGTGCCAGCAGTTTGCTTGGAGCACAGGGGAATCAGCCCCAGCATTTT.

J is TRBJ2-1 and V is TRBV30, with TRBD2 as a possible D gene (5 bases). The germline gives CDR1 GTSNPN, CDR2 SVGIG (reference sequence). This CDR3 is built from 13 residues. V gave up 2 bases and J gave up 8 bases, with 13 bases separating them. CDR3 sequence (DNA): TGTGCCTGGAGTCAGACACTAGGTGATGAGCAGTTCTTC. This sequence encodes CAWSQTLGDEQFF. Together with reference TRBV30 and TRBJ2-1, the CDR3 gives the full variable domain: SQTIHQWPATLVQPVGSPLSLECTVEGTSNPNLYWYRQAAGRGLQLLFYSVGIGQISSEVPQNLSASRPQDRQFILSSKKLLLSDSGFYLCAWSQTLGDEQFFGPGTRLTVL.

The V gene is TRBV21-1, the J gene TRBJ1-2; the table names TRBD1, a call not compared with the DNA. TRBV21-1 is designated a pseudogene. The CDR3 covers 14 residues. CDR3 residues: CASKTGTYIYGYTF. In DNA form, the CDR3 reads TGTGCCAGCAAGACGGGGACCTACATCTATGGCTACACCTTC.

The chain recombines TRBV12-3 or TRBV12-4 with TRBJ1-5; the D is unclear. The V end lost 7 bases, the J end lost 0 bases, and 7 bases lay between the germline ends. This CDR3 spans 13 amino acids. This chain's CDR3 is CASTNHSNQPQHF. The CDR3, as DNA: TGTGCCAGCACCAACCATAGCAATCAGCCCCAGCATTTT.

A few counts support this clonotype. This chain uses TRBV11-2 with TRBJ2-7, with 7 bases lining up with TRBD1. The CDR3 length is 13 residues. Germline V lookup: CDR1 SGHAT, CDR2 FQNNGV. V dropped 3 bases and J dropped 7; count of bases not matched to a gene: 6. The CDR3 DNA is TGTGCCAGCAGCTTCGGGACAGCACTTGAGCAGTACGTC. Translated: CASSFGTALEQYV.

In its sample, this clonotype was seen many times. V usage is TRBV6-2 or TRBV6-3 and J usage is TRBJ2-1, with TRBD2 matching over 12 bases. V gave up 7 bases and J gave up 4 bases; unmatched junction bases: 5. Germline V gene data show CDR1 as MNHEY and CDR2 as SVGEGT. The length of the CDR3 is 15 residues. The DNA of the CDR3 is TGTGCCAGCACCTTCCTAGCGGGAGGGTACAATGAGCAGTTCTTC. As protein: CASTFLAGGYNEQFF.

This clonotype was counted many times. The rearrangement joins TRBV3-1 to TRBJ2-6; TRBD1 agrees at 7 bases. Germline values: CDR1 LGHDT, CDR2 YNNKEL (reference sequence). The CDR3 spans 15 residues. Germline trimming cut 4 bases from V and 2 bases from J; bases unmatched to any gene: 2. This chain's CDR3 is CASSRTGAGANVLTF. CDR3 nucleotides: TGTGCCAGCAGCCGCACAGGGGCTGGGGCCAACGTCCTGACTTTC.

This clonotype was observed a few times. This chain connects TRBV12-5 to TRBJ2-3; D call uncertain. V was shortened by 1 base and J by 6 bases, with 11 bases between the two germline ends. The CDR3 runs to 14 residues. Germline assignment: CDR1 LGHNT and CDR2 FRNRAP. CDR3 coding DNA: TGTGCTAGTGGTTTGGCTGGTGGACCTGATACGCAGTATTTT. Its translation: CASGLAGGPDTQYF.

Ten or more counts support this clonotype. Here the CDR3 DNA reads TGTGCCAGCAGTTACTCGGTGGTCTATGGCTACACCTTC. Its protein is CASSYSVVYGYTF. The chain has TRBV6-2 or TRBV6-3 and TRBJ1-2; no reliable D call. With 0 bases removed from V and 4 bases from J, the gap between germline ends came to 6 bases. The CDR3 spans 13 residues. Per germline, CDR1 MNHEY and CDR2 SVGEGT.

V gene TRBV11-2 combines with J gene TRBJ2-2, with unresolved D. V dropped 1 base and J dropped 4 bases, with 10 bases sitting between them. Germline V gives CDR1 SGHAT, CDR2 FQNNGV. This CDR3 spans 15 amino acids. As DNA, the CDR3 is TGTGCCAGCAGCTTAGTTCAACAGAGCACCGGGGAGCTGTTTTTT. It is translated as CASSLVQQSTGELFF. The whole variable domain, remainder taken from reference TRBV11-2 and TRBJ2-2, is EAGVAQSPRYKIIEKRQSVAFWCNPISGHATLYWYQQILGQGPKLLIQFQNNGVVDDSQLPKDRFSAERLKGVDSTLKIQPAKLEDSAVYLCASSLVQQSTGELFFGEGSRLTVL.